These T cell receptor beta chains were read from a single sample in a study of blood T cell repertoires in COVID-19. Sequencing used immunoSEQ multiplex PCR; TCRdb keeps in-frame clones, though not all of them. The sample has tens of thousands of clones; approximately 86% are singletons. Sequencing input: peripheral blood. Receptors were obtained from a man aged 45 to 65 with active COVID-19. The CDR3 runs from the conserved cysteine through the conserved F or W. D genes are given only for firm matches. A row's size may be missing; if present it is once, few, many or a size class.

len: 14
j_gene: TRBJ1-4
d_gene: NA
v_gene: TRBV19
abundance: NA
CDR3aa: CASSTRTGNEKLFF
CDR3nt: TGTGCCAGTAGTACCCGGACGGGAAATGAAAAACTGTTTTTT

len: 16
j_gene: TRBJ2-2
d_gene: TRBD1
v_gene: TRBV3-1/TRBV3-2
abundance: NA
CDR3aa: CASSRTGVRKSGELFF
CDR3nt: TGTGCCAGCAGCCGGACAGGGGTGAGAAAATCCGGGGAGCTGTTTTTT

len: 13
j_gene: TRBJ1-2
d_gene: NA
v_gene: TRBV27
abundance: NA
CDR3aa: CASSLSRVHGYTF
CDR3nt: TGTGCCAGCAGTTTATCCAGGGTGCATGGCTACACCTTC

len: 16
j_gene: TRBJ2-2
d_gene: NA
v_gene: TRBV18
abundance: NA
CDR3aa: CASSPPPGHQTGELFF
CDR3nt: TGTGCCAGCTCACCACCCCCGGGACACCAGACCGGGGAGCTGTTTTTT

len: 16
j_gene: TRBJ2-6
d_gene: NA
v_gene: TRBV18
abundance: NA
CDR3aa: CASSPMDSPGANVLTF
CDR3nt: TGTGCCAGCTCACCTATGGACAGCCCTGGGGCCAACGTCCTGACTTTC

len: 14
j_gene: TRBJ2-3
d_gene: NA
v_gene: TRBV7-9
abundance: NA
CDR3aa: CASSLGPSLDTQYF
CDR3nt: TGTGCCAGCAGCTTAGGGCCTAGCTTGGATACGCAGTATTTT

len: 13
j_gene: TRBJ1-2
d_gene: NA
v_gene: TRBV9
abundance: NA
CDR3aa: CASSVEGGYGYTF
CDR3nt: TGTGCCAGCAGCGTAGAGGGGGGGTATGGCTACACCTTC

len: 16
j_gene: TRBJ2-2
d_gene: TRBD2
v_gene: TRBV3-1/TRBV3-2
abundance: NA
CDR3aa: CASSQQLAGVAGELFF
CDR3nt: TGTGCCAGCAGCCAGCAACTAGCGGGAGTCGCCGGGGAGCTGTTTTTT

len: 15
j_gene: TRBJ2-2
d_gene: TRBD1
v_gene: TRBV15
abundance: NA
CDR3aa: CATSSRTGMAGELFF
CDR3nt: TGTGCCACCAGCAGCAGGACAGGGATGGCCGGGGAGCTGTTTTTT

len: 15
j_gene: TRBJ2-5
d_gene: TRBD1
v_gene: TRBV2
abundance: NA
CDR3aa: CASSEQDRGSETQYF
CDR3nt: TGTGCCAGCAGTGAACAGGACAGGGGATCGGAGACCCAGTACTTC

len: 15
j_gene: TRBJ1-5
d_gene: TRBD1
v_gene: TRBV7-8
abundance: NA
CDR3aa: CASSLDGTGIQPQHF
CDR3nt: TGTGCCAGCAGCTTAGACGGGACAGGGATTCAGCCCCAGCATTTT

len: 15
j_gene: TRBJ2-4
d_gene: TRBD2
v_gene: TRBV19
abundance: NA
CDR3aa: CASSRRDAFGGIQYF
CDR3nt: TGTGCCAGTAGTAGGAGGGACGCCTTCGGGGGGATTCAGTACTTC

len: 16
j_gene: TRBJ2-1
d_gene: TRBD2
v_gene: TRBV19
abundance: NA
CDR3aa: CASSRTSQSSYNEQFF
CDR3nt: TGTGCCAGTAGTAGGACTAGCCAAAGCTCCTACAATGAGCAGTTCTTC

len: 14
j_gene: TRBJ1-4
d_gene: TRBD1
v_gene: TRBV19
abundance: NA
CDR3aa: CASNSGTDYEKLFF
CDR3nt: TGTGCCAGTAATTCCGGGACAGACTATGAAAAACTGTTTTTT

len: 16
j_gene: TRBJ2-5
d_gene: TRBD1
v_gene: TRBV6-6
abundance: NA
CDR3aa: CASSYKVTGRQETQYF
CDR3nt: TGTGCCAGCAGTTACAAGGTGACAGGGCGGCAAGAGACCCAGTACTTC

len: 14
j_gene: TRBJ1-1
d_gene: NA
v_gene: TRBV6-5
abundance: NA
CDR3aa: CASRPPAGKFKAFF
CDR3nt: TGTGCCAGCAGACCCCCGGCAGGGAAATTCAAAGCTTTCTTT

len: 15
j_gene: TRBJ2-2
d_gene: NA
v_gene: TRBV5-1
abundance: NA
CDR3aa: CASSLSPLGSGELFF
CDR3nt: TGCGCCAGCAGCCTCTCCCCACTAGGTTCCGGGGAGCTGTTTTTT

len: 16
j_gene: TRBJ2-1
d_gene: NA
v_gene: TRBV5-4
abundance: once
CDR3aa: CASSLDVGVLYNEQFF
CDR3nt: TGTGCCAGCAGCTTGGACGTGGGAGTCCTTTACAATGAGCAGTTCTTC

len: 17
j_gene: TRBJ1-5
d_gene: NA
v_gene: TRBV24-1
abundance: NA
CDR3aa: CATSESHPGFANQPQHF
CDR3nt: TGTGCCACCAGTGAATCTCACCCAGGATTCGCCAATCAGCCCCAGCATTTT

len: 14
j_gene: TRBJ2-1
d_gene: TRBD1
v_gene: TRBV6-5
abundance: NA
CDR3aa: CASTRTGRYNEQFF
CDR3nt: TGTGCCAGCACTCGGACAGGGCGCTACAATGAGCAGTTCTTC